The 5 T cell receptor beta chains given below trace back to one sample, sequenced in a study of T cells after yellow fever vaccination. TCRdb reprocessed the 5' RACE reads with MiXCR, giving one entry per CDR3 protein. The table shows around 260,000 distinct CDR3 sequences, with around 4.9% occurring only once. The specimen comprised CD4+ T cells sorted from PBMCs, sampled on the day of the yellow fever booster vaccination. All receptors come from a young man who received the YFV17D yellow fever vaccine.

The chain links TRBV6-5 to TRBJ1-1; unclear D gene. This CDR3 contains 11 residues. The V gene's germline CDR1 is MNHEY and CDR2 SVGAGI. CDR3 residues: CAVEKDTEAFF. The CDR3 DNA is TGTGCGGTGGAAAAAGACACTGAAGCTTTCTTT.

Many counts were recorded for this clonotype. The genes are TRBV5-1 and TRBJ2-6; no firm D call. This CDR3 comprises 15 residues. V was pared by 3 bases and J by 0 bases, with 7 bases between. Germline V gene data show CDR1 as SGHRS and CDR2 as YFSETQ. In nucleotides, the CDR3 is TGCGCCAGCAGCTCCCCCCACTCTGGGGCCAACGTCCTGACTTTC. This translates into CASSSPHSGANVLTF.

The DNA of the CDR3 is TGTGCCAGTAGTGCTACTGCGGGCGACGAGCAGTACTTC. Translated: CASSATAGDEQYF. The V and J genes are TRBV19 and TRBJ2-7, with D possibly TRBD2 on 5 matching bases. V lost 5 bases, J lost 5 bases, and 13 bases lay in between. The length of the CDR3 is 13 residues. Per germline, CDR1 LNHDA and CDR2 SQIVND (reference sequence).

The chain links TRBV4-2 to TRBJ2-1; 8 positions match TRBD2. The CDR3 consists of 16 residues. Germline CDR1 reads LGHNA; CDR2 reads YNFKEQ. The V gene end was trimmed by 0 bases and the J gene end by 4 bases; junction bases not matched to a gene: 5. CDR3 sequence reads: CASSQDRIAGYNEQFF. CDR3 DNA: TGTGCCAGCAGCCAAGATAGAATAGCGGGGTACAATGAGCAGTTCTTC.

The CDR3 reads CASSVRDTIYF. The DNA of the CDR3 is TGTGCCAGCAGTGTAAGGGACACCATATATTTT. V is TRBV2 and J is TRBJ1-3, with D hard to call. Deletions cut 4 bases from V and 8 bases from J, with 6 bases between. In germline, CDR1 is SNHLY, CDR2 FYNNEI. The CDR3 is 11 residues long.